The sequence of this T cell receptor beta chain was determined in a study of cytomegalovirus exposure and HLA in healthy donors. Overall study results and limits: The study labeled approximately 150 TCR beta chains cytomegalovirus-associated.

This table comes from immunoSEQ multiplex PCR, and its TCRdb copy is limited to in-frame clones, with some not included. The sample records about 70,000 clones, roughly 92% being singletons. This CDR3 region has 14 residues. A note on this clone: The target antigen is unknown.

The gene calls are TRBV7-5 and TRBJ2-7; no check of the table's D call, TRBD1, against the DNA was made. TRBV7-5 is listed as a pseudogene. The sequenced material came from PBMCs. The TCR was taken from a woman under 30 in good health and CMV-seropositive. The CDR3 DNA follows: TGTGCCAGTAAAAACAGGGGGGGTCCCTACGAGCAGTACTTC. Protein product: CASKNRGGPYEQYF.